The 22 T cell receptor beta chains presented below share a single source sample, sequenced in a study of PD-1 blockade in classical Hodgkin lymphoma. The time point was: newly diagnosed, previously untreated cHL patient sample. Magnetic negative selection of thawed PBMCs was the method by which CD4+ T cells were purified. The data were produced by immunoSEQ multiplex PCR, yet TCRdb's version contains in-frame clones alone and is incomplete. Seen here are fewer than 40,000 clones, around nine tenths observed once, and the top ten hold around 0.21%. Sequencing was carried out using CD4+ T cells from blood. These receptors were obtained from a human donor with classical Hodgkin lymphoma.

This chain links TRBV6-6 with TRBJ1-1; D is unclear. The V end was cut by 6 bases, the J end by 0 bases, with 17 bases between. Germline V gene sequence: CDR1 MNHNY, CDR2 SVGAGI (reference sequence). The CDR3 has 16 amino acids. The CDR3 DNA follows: TGTGCCAGCAGGATCCAGAGACTGATTATGAACACTGAAGCTTTCTTT. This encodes CASRIQRLIMNTEAFF.

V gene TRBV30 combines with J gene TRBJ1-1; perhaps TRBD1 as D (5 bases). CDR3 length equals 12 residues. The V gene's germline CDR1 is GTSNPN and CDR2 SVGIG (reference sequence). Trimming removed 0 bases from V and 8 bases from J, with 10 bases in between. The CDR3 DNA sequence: TGTGCCTGGAGTGTCGGTCGGACAGAAGCTTTCTTT. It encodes CAWSVGRTEAFF. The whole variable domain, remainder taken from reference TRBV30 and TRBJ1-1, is SQTIHQWPATLVQPVGSPLSLECTVEGTSNPNLYWYRQAAGRGLQLLFYSVGIGQISSEVPQNLSASRPQDRQFILSSKKLLLSDSGFYLCAWSVGRTEAFFGQGTRLTVV.

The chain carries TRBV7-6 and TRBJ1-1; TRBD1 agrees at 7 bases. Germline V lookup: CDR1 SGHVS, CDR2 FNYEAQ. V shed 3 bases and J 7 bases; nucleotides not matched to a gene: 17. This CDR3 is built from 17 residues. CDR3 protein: CASSLLPPTGRVSEAFF. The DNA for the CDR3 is TGTGCCAGCAGCTTGCTTCCCCCGACAGGGAGGGTTAGTGAAGCTTTCTTT.

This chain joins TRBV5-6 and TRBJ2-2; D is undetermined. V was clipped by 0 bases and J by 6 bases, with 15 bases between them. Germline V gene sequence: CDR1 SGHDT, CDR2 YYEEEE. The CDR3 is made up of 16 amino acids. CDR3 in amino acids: CASSLDAAIRPGELFF. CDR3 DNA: TGTGCCAGCAGCTTGGACGCGGCGATAAGGCCCGGGGAGCTGTTTTTT.

This CDR3 is CASSFLETQYF. The CDR3 coding sequence is TGTGCCAGCAGCTTTCTGGAGACCCAGTACTTC. This chain uses TRBV7-9 with TRBJ2-5, with unresolved D. V was clipped by 3 bases and J by 5 bases, with 4 bases between them. Germline V gene sequence: CDR1 SEHNR, CDR2 FQNEAQ (reference sequence). The CDR3 is made up of 11 amino acids.

In DNA, the CDR3 is TGCAGCACCCCGGGGGATCGGGGCTACACCTTC. Translation gives CSTPGDRGYTF. This chain connects TRBV20-1 to TRBJ1-2; D perhaps matches TRBD1 (5 bases). The CDR3 is 11 amino acids. The germline CDR1 and CDR2 sequences are DFQATT and SNEGSKA (reference sequence).

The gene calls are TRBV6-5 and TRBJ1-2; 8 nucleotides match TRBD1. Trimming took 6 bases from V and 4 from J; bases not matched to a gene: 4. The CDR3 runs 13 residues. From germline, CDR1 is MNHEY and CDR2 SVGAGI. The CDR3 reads CASSRTGFYGYTF. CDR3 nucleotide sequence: TGTGCCAGCAGCAGGACAGGGTTCTATGGCTACACCTTC.

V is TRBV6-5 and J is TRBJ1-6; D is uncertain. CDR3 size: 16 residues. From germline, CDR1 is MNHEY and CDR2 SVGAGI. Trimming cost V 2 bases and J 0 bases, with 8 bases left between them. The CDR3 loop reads CASSYGASSYNSPLHF. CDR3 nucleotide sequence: TGTGCCAGCAGTTACGGTGCGAGCTCCTATAATTCACCCCTCCACTTT.

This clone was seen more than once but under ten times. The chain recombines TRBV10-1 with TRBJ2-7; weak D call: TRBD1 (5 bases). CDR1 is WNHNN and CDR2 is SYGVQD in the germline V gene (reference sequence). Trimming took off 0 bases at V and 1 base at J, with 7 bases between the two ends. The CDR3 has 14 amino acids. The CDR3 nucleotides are TGCGCCAGCAGTGAGTCAGGGGTATCCTACGAGCAGTACTTC. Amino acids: CASSESGVSYEQYF.

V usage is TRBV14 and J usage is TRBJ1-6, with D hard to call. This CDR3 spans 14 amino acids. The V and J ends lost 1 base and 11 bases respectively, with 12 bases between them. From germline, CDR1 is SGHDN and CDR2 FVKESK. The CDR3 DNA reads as TGTGCCAGCAGCCAAGGAGGAATCAGAGCACCCCTCCACTTT. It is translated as CASSQGGIRAPLHF.

The CDR3 region is CASSSQQGTEAFF. DNA for the CDR3: TGCGCCAGCAGCTCCCAACAGGGGACTGAAGCTTTCTTT. V is TRBV5-1 and J is TRBJ1-1, with 7 bases aligning to TRBD1. With V trimmed by 3 bases and J by 5 bases, 4 bases remained unmatched. The CDR3 has 13 residues. Germline CDR1 is SGHRS and CDR2 is YFSETQ.

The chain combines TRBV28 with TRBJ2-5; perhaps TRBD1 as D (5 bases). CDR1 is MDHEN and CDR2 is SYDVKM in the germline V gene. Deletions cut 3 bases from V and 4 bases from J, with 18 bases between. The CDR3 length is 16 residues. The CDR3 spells CASSFRPDKPIETQYF. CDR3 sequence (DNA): TGTGCCAGCAGTTTTCGGCCGGACAAGCCCATAGAGACCCAGTACTTC.

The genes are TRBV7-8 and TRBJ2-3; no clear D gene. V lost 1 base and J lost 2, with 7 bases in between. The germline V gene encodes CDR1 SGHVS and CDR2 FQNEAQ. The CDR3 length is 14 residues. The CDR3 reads CASSLGVTTDTQYF. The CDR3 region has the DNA TGTGCCAGCAGCTTAGGGGTAACCACAGATACGCAGTATTTT.

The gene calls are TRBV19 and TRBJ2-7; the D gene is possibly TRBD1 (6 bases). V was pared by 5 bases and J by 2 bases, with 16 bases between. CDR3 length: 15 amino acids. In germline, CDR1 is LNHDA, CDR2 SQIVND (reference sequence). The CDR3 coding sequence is TGTGCCAGTAGTCTACAGGGAGCGGCCCCCTACGAGCAGTACTTC. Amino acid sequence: CASSLQGAAPYEQYF.

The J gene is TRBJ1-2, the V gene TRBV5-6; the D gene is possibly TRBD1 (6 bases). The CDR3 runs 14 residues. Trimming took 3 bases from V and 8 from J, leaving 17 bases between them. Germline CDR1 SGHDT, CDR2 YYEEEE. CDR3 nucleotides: TGTGCCAGCAGCTCCGGATCAGGGACAAGCGGCTACACCTTC. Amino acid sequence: CASSSGSGTSGYTF.

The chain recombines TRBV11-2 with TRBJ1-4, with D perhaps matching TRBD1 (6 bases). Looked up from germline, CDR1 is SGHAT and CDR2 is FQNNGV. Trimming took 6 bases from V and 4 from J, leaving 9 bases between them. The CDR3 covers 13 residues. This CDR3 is CASSRGVNEKLFF. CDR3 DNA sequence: TGTGCCAGCAGTAGGGGGGTTAATGAAAAACTGTTTTTT.

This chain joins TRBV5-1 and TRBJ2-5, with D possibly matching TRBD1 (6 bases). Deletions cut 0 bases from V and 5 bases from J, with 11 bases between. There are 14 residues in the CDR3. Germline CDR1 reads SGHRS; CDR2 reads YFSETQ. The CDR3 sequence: CASSLDRAGETQYF. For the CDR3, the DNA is TGCGCCAGCAGCTTGGACAGGGCAGGGGAGACCCAGTACTTC.

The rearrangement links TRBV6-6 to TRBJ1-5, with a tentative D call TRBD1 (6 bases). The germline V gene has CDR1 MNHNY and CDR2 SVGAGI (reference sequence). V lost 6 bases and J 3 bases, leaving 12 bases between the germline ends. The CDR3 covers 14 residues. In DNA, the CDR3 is TGTGCCAGCAGACTAACAGGGTTCAATCAGCCCCAGCATTTT. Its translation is CASRLTGFNQPQHF.

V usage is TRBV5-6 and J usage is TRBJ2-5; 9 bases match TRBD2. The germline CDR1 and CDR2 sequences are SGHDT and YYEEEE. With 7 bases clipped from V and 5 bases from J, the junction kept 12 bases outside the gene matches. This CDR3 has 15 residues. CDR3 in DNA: TGTGCCAGCCACCCCAGGCGGGGGGGCGGGGAGACCCAGTACTTC. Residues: CASHPRRGGGETQYF.

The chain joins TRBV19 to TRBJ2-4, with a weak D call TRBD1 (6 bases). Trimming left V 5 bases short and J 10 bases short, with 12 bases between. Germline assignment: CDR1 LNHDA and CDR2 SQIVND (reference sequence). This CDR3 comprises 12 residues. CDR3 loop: CASSFKTGIQYF. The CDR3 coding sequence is TGTGCCAGTAGTTTCAAAACAGGGATTCAGTACTTC.

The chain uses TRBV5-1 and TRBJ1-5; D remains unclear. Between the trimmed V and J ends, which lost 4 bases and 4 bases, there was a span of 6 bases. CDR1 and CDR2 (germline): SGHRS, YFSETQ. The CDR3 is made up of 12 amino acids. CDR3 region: CASSVRNQPQHF. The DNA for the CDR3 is TGCGCCAGCAGCGTCCGTAATCAGCCCCAGCATTTT. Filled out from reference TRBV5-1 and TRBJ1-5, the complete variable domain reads KAGVTQTPRYLIKTRGQQVTLSCSPISGHRSVSWYQQTPGQGLQFLFEYFSETQRNKGNFPGRFSGRQFSNSRSEMNVSTLELGDSALYLCASSVRNQPQHFGDGTRLSIL.

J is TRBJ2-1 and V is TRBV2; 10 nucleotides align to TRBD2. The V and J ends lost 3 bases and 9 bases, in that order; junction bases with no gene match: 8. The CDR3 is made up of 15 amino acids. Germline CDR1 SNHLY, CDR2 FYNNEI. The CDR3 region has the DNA TGTGCCAGCAGTGAGTGGCTAGCGGGAGTTAGTGAGCAGTTCTTC. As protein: CASSEWLAGVSEQFF.